This is a list of T cell receptor beta chains from one sample in a study of blood T cell repertoires in COVID-19. TCRdb keeps only in-frame clones here, not all; method: immunoSEQ multiplex PCR. Counted here are 200,000 to 300,000 clones, about 90% occurring once; the ten biggest clones make up roughly 3%. The specimen was peripheral blood. These receptors were collected from a woman in her thirties who had recovered from COVID-19. CDR3s include the opening cysteine and the closing phenylalanine or tryptophan. The D gene is left open where the match is weak. Clone sizes are given selectively: once, few, many, or a class where the clone is expanded.

J: TRBJ2-7; D: .; size: .; V: TRBV12-3/TRBV12-4; DNA: TGTGCCAGCAGTTTAGGACTAACCGAGCAGTACTTC; CDR3: CASSLGLTEQYF
J: TRBJ1-4; D: TRBD1; size: .; V: TRBV7-9; DNA: TGTGCCAGCAGCTCGTTGGACAGGGGGAACGAAAAACTGTTTTTT; CDR3: CASSSLDRGNEKLFF
J: TRBJ1-2; D: .; size: .; V: TRBV2; DNA: TGTGCCAGCAAAGAATTTCAGGACTCCGCATATGGCTACACCTTC; CDR3: CASKEFQDSAYGYTF
J: TRBJ1-1; D: .; size: .; V: TRBV20-1; DNA: TGCAGTGCTAGGGGAGGCACTGAAGCTTTCTTT; CDR3: CSARGGTEAFF
J: TRBJ2-3; D: TRBD1; size: .; V: TRBV5-1; DNA: TGCGCCAGCAGCTCAGGGACAGGGTTCACAGATACGCAGTATTTT; CDR3: CASSSGTGFTDTQYF
J: TRBJ1-1; D: .; size: many; V: TRBV2; DNA: TGTGCCAGCAGTGAATTCGAGGGTGTGGGAGCTTTCTTT; CDR3: CASSEFEGVGAFF
J: TRBJ2-6; D: TRBD2; size: .; V: TRBV19; DNA: TGTGCCAGCCGGGGGGAAAATGGCAGGAAGACCTCTGGGGCCAACGTCCTGACTTTC; CDR3: CASRGENGRKTSGANVLTF
J: TRBJ1-1; D: .; size: .; V: TRBV6-6; DNA: TGTGCCAGCAGTTGGACAGTGAACACTGAAGCTTTCTTT; CDR3: CASSWTVNTEAFF
J: TRBJ2-7; D: .; size: .; V: TRBV3-1/TRBV3-2; DNA: TGTGCCAGCAGCCAAGTTGTCGGGGGTAGCGAGCAGTACTTC; CDR3: CASSQVVGGSEQYF
J: TRBJ2-2; D: TRBD1; size: .; V: TRBV7-7; DNA: TGTGCCAGCACCCCCCGAGGGGGCAGCACCGGGGAGCTGTTTTTT; CDR3: CASTPRGGSTGELFF
J: TRBJ1-2; D: TRBD1; size: few; V: TRBV6-5; DNA: TGTGCCAGCAGACTACCGGGACAGGCTGGCTACACCTTC; CDR3: CASRLPGQAGYTF
J: TRBJ2-7; D: .; size: .; V: TRBV13; DNA: TGTGCCAGCAGCTTATCCCAGGGGAGAAGCTACGAGCAGTACTTC; CDR3: CASSLSQGRSYEQYF
J: TRBJ1-4; D: .; size: .; V: TRBV5-4; DNA: TGTGCCAGCAGCTCACAGGGAGAGCGTGAAAAACTGTTTTTT; CDR3: CASSSQGEREKLFF
J: TRBJ2-3; D: TRBD2; size: .; V: TRBV6-1; DNA: TGTGCCAGCAGTGAAGCGGGAGGTACTAGCGGGGAAGTAGATACGCAGTATTTT; CDR3: CASSEAGGTSGEVDTQYF
J: TRBJ1-5; D: .; size: .; V: TRBV12-3/TRBV12-4; DNA: TGTGCCAGCAGGGGGACAAGCAATCAGCCCCAGCATTTT; CDR3: CASRGTSNQPQHF
J: TRBJ2-7; D: TRBD1; size: .; V: TRBV2; DNA: TGTGCCAGCAGCTGGGACAGTTTAAGGACCTACGAGCAGTACTTC; CDR3: CASSWDSLRTYEQYF
J: TRBJ1-6; D: .; size: few; V: TRBV19; DNA: TGTGCCAGTAGTGCGCCCGGGACCTATAATTCACCCCTCCACTTT; CDR3: CASSAPGTYNSPLHF
J: TRBJ2-7; D: .; size: .; V: TRBV6-1; DNA: TGTGCCAGCAGTGAAGGAGTTTCCTACGAGCAGTACTTC; CDR3: CASSEGVSYEQYF
J: TRBJ2-7; D: TRBD2; size: .; V: TRBV6-2/TRBV6-3; DNA: TGTGCCAGCAGTCCCCCCTTAGCGGGGGTCTCCTACGAGCAGTACTTC; CDR3: CASSPPLAGVSYEQYF
J: TRBJ1-1; D: .; size: .; V: TRBV4-2; DNA: TGTGCCAGCAGCCAAGAAGAGTGGGCCAATGAAGCTTTCTTT; CDR3: CASSQEEWANEAFF
J: TRBJ2-7; D: .; size: .; V: TRBV4-1; DNA: TGCGCCAGCAGCCAAGATTGGCAGGGCGAGCAGTACTTC; CDR3: CASSQDWQGEQYF